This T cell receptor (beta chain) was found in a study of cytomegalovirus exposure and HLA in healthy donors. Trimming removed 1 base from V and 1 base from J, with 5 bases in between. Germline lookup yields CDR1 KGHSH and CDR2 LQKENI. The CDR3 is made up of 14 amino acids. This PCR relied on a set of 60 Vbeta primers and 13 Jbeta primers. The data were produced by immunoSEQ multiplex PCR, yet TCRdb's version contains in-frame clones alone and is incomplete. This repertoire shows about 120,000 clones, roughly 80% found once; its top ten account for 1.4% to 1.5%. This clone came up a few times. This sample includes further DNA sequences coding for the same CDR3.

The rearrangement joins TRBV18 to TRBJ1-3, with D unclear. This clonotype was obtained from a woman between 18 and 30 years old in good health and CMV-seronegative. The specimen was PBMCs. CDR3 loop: CASSPQESGNTIYF. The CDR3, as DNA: TGTGCCAGCTCACCACAGGAGTCTGGAAACACCATATATTTT.